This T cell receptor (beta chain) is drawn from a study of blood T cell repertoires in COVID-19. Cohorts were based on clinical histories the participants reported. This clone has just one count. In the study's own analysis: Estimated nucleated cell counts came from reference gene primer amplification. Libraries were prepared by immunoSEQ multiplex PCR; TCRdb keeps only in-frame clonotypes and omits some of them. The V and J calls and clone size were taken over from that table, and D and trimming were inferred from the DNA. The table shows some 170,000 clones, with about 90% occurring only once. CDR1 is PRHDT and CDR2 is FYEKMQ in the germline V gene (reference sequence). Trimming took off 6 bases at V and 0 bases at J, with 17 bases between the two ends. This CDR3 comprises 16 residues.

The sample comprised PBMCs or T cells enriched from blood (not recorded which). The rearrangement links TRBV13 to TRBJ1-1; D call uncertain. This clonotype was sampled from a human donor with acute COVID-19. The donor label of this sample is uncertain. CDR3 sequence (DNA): TGTGCCAGCAGAGCCGGGAGTTGGAAGTTGAACACTGAAGCTTTCTTT. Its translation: CASRAGSWKLNTEAFF.